The rows below give T cell receptor beta chains drawn from one sample of a study of a mutant IDH1 vaccine in newly diagnosed glioma. The data were produced by immunoSEQ multiplex PCR, yet TCRdb's version contains in-frame clones alone and is incomplete. The sample has some 40,000 clones, 75% seen once. The antigens of these receptors remain unknown. The sequences come from PBMCs, collected from a glioma patient whose treatment included an IDH1 peptide vaccine. Receptors were obtained from a man aged 35 to 55 with glioma. CDR3s include the opening cysteine and the closing phenylalanine or tryptophan. The D gene is left open where the match is weak. Rows may omit the clone size; those that give it use once, few, many or a size class.

d_gene: TRBD1
abundance: NA
v_gene: TRBV19
j_gene: TRBJ1-5
CDR3nt: TGTGCCAGTAGTTTCGGACAGGGGGACAATCAGCCCCAGCATTTT
CDR3aa: CASSFGQGDNQPQHF

d_gene: TRBD1
abundance: NA
v_gene: TRBV18
j_gene: TRBJ2-3
CDR3nt: TGTGCCAGCTCATTACAAGACAGGGTACCAACAGATACGCAGTATTTT
CDR3aa: CASSLQDRVPTDTQYF

d_gene: TRBD1
abundance: once
v_gene: TRBV25-1
j_gene: TRBJ2-4
CDR3nt: TGTGCCAGCAGAGGACAGGGAGGACAGTACTTC
CDR3aa: CASRGQGGQYF

d_gene: NA
abundance: NA
v_gene: TRBV10-2
j_gene: TRBJ1-1
CDR3nt: TGCGCCAGCAGTGTGGGGGGGGGCACTGAAGCTTTCTTT
CDR3aa: CASSVGGGTEAFF

d_gene: NA
abundance: NA
v_gene: TRBV10-3
j_gene: TRBJ2-7
CDR3nt: TGTGCCATCAGGCCGGGGCTTGAATCCCGATACGAGCAGTACTTC
CDR3aa: CAIRPGLESRYEQYF

d_gene: NA
abundance: NA
v_gene: TRBV5-6
j_gene: TRBJ1-5
CDR3nt: TGTGCCAGCAGCCTGAGGCAAACCAGTAGCAATCAGCCCCAGCATTTT
CDR3aa: CASSLRQTSSNQPQHF

d_gene: NA
abundance: once
v_gene: TRBV7-2
j_gene: TRBJ1-2
CDR3nt: TGTGCCAGCAGCCGCCGACAGGCCCCGGGGGATGGCTACACCTTC
CDR3aa: CASSRRQAPGDGYTF

d_gene: TRBD1
abundance: NA
v_gene: TRBV7-2
j_gene: TRBJ1-2
CDR3nt: TGTGCCAGCAGCTCCACGGACAGGGGGCATGGCTACACCTTC
CDR3aa: CASSSTDRGHGYTF

d_gene: TRBD1
abundance: NA
v_gene: TRBV7-6
j_gene: TRBJ2-6
CDR3nt: TGTGCCAGCAGCTTAAGACAGGGTGGCCTGACTTTC
CDR3aa: CASSLRQGGLTF

d_gene: NA
abundance: few
v_gene: TRBV6-5
j_gene: TRBJ1-1
CDR3nt: TGTGCCAGCAGTCCCCGGGGGGCCTCGGGCACTGAAGCTTTCTTT
CDR3aa: CASSPRGASGTEAFF

d_gene: TRBD2
abundance: few
v_gene: TRBV6-1
j_gene: TRBJ2-1
CDR3nt: TGTGCCAGCAGGACCTTGGGGGAGGGGGAGCAGTTCTTC
CDR3aa: CASRTLGEGEQFF

d_gene: TRBD2
abundance: once
v_gene: TRBV7-6
j_gene: TRBJ2-5
CDR3nt: TGTGCCAGCAGCCCTCAGGCAGCGGGGAGAGGGGAGACCCAGTACTTC
CDR3aa: CASSPQAAGRGETQYF

d_gene: TRBD1
abundance: NA
v_gene: TRBV6-6
j_gene: TRBJ2-1
CDR3nt: TGTGCCAGCACCCCCGGGACAGGGGCTAATGAGCAGTTCTTC
CDR3aa: CASTPGTGANEQFF

d_gene: NA
abundance: NA
v_gene: TRBV7-6
j_gene: TRBJ1-1
CDR3nt: TGTGCCAGCAGCTTAGTGTCGGGCCGGCACACTGAAGCTTTCTTT
CDR3aa: CASSLVSGRHTEAFF

d_gene: TRBD1
abundance: NA
v_gene: TRBV10-1
j_gene: TRBJ2-7
CDR3nt: TGCGCCAGCGGACAGACAGGGAGAAACGAGCAGTACTTC
CDR3aa: CASGQTGRNEQYF

d_gene: NA
abundance: NA
v_gene: TRBV28
j_gene: TRBJ1-1
CDR3nt: TGTGCCAGCAGCACACCTAAGACAGCGAGAGAAGCTTTCTTT
CDR3aa: CASSTPKTAREAFF

d_gene: NA
abundance: few
v_gene: TRBV7-2
j_gene: TRBJ1-1
CDR3nt: TGTGCCAGCAGCTCGACAGGAAGAATGAACACTGAAGCTTTCTTT
CDR3aa: CASSSTGRMNTEAFF

d_gene: NA
abundance: once
v_gene: TRBV6-6
j_gene: TRBJ2-7
CDR3nt: TGTGCCAGCAGTGGCCCGGGACAACGGGAGCAGTACTTC
CDR3aa: CASSGPGQREQYF

d_gene: NA
abundance: NA
v_gene: TRBV6-1
j_gene: TRBJ2-1
CDR3nt: TGTGCCAGCCAGGGGACTTGGGGAAATGAGCAGTTCTTC
CDR3aa: CASQGTWGNEQFF

d_gene: NA
abundance: NA
v_gene: TRBV7-9
j_gene: TRBJ2-7
CDR3nt: TGTGCCAGCAGCCTCGCCAGGTGGAACTCCTACGAGCAGTACTTC
CDR3aa: CASSLARWNSYEQYF

d_gene: TRBD2
abundance: NA
v_gene: TRBV4-1
j_gene: TRBJ2-3
CDR3nt: TGCGCCAGCAGCCTGCTAGCGGTTAGCACAGATACGCAGTATTTT
CDR3aa: CASSLLAVSTDTQYF

d_gene: NA
abundance: NA
v_gene: TRBV6-1
j_gene: TRBJ2-6
CDR3nt: TGTGCCAGCGGGGTTGGGGCCAACGTCCCGACTTTC
CDR3aa: CASGVGANVPTF

d_gene: NA
abundance: NA
v_gene: TRBV7-8
j_gene: TRBJ1-2
CDR3nt: TGTGCCAGCAGCTTAGCGCAGGGTCATGGCTACACCTTC
CDR3aa: CASSLAQGHGYTF

d_gene: NA
abundance: once
v_gene: TRBV19
j_gene: TRBJ2-2
CDR3nt: TGTGCCAGTAGTATGGAGTCGTCCTACACCGGGGAGCTGTTTTTT
CDR3aa: CASSMESSYTGELFF

d_gene: TRBD2
abundance: NA
v_gene: TRBV2
j_gene: TRBJ2-7
CDR3nt: TGTGCCAGCAGGGGACTAGCTGATTCCTACGAGCAGTACTTC
CDR3aa: CASRGLADSYEQYF

d_gene: TRBD1
abundance: medium-sized
v_gene: TRBV7-9
j_gene: TRBJ2-6
CDR3nt: TGTGCCAGCAGCTCGACAGGGCTTACCCTCTCTGGGGCCAACGTCCTGACTTTC
CDR3aa: CASSSTGLTLSGANVLTF

d_gene: TRBD2
abundance: few
v_gene: TRBV19
j_gene: TRBJ2-1
CDR3nt: TGTGCCAGTAATAGCGGGAGCCGATACAATGAGCAGTTCTTC
CDR3aa: CASNSGSRYNEQFF

d_gene: TRBD1
abundance: few
v_gene: TRBV2
j_gene: TRBJ2-2
CDR3nt: TGTGCCAGCTCGTCTAGTAGGGACAGGAGACTCGGGGAGCTGTTTTTT
CDR3aa: CASSSSRDRRLGELFF

d_gene: NA
abundance: once
v_gene: TRBV14
j_gene: TRBJ2-3
CDR3nt: TGTGCCAGCAGCCTCCAAAGGGGGAACACAGATACGCAGTATTTT
CDR3aa: CASSLQRGNTDTQYF

d_gene: NA
abundance: NA
v_gene: TRBV21-1
j_gene: TRBJ1-4
CDR3nt: TGTGCCAGCAGCAAAGGCAGAGCCCGGACTAATGAAAAACTGTTTTTT
CDR3aa: CASSKGRARTNEKLFF

d_gene: TRBD1
abundance: NA
v_gene: TRBV6-1
j_gene: TRBJ2-3
CDR3nt: TGTGCCAGCAGTGAATCTGTGGGGACAGGGCGATCAGATACGCAGTATTTT
CDR3aa: CASSESVGTGRSDTQYF

d_gene: TRBD2
abundance: NA
v_gene: TRBV7-9
j_gene: TRBJ2-4
CDR3nt: TGTGCCAGCAGCTACATCCTGCGGGAGGGTAAAGCCAAAAACATTCAGTACTTC
CDR3aa: CASSYILREGKAKNIQYF

d_gene: NA
abundance: NA
v_gene: TRBV5-1
j_gene: TRBJ2-2
CDR3nt: TGCGCCAGCAGCTTCGGCGGGGCCACGAACACCGGGGAGCTGTTTTTT
CDR3aa: CASSFGGATNTGELFF

d_gene: NA
abundance: NA
v_gene: TRBV10-2
j_gene: TRBJ1-2
CDR3nt: TGCGCCAGCATGGGGGAATACGGTGGCTACACCTTC
CDR3aa: CASMGEYGGYTF

d_gene: NA
abundance: NA
v_gene: TRBV5-1
j_gene: TRBJ1-1
CDR3nt: TGCGCCAGCAGCCCCCTTGGGGGGGTAAGTGAAGCTTTCTTT
CDR3aa: CASSPLGGVSEAFF

d_gene: NA
abundance: NA
v_gene: TRBV6-4
j_gene: TRBJ2-3
CDR3nt: TGTGCCAGCAGTCCGGAGAGCACAGATACGCAGTATTTT
CDR3aa: CASSPESTDTQYF

d_gene: NA
abundance: NA
v_gene: TRBV6-1
j_gene: TRBJ2-3
CDR3nt: TGTGCCAGCAGTGAAACCCCGGCACCGACAGATACGCAGTATTTT
CDR3aa: CASSETPAPTDTQYF